A single sample is the source of the 29 T cell receptor beta chains below, sequenced in a study of blood T cell repertoires in COVID-19. Using immunoSEQ multiplex PCR, the repertoire was profiled, and TCRdb retains in-frame clones only, with some absent. This sample has approximately 290,000 clones; around 85% occur once, and the top ten carry 0.85% to 0.9%. Sequencing was done on a sample of peripheral blood. These receptors were collected from a human donor with COVID-19, enrolled during active disease. The donor label of this sample is uncertain.

V gene TRBV7-9 combines with J gene TRBJ2-7; D might be TRBD1 (6 bases). The V gene lost 5 bases and the J gene lost 1 base, with 12 bases spanning the gap. Per germline, CDR1 SEHNR and CDR2 FQNEAQ (reference sequence). CDR3 size: 14 residues. CDR3 coding DNA: TGTGCCAGCAGCCCGGAGGACAGTTCCTACGAGCAGTACTTC. It yields the protein CASSPEDSSYEQYF.

The chain uses TRBV28 and TRBJ1-4; D gene uncertain. CDR1 and CDR2 (germline): MDHEN, SYDVKM. The germline V and J ends were trimmed by 10 bases and 0 bases, with 15 bases remaining between them. This CDR3 comprises 15 residues. The CDR3, as DNA: TGTGCCATACAAGTAAGCGGAGCAACTAATGAAAAACTGTTTTTT. Protein product: CAIQVSGATNEKLFF.

V gene TRBV9 combines with J gene TRBJ2-7, with D tentatively TRBD1 (5 bases). Trimming left V 0 bases short and J 4 bases short, with 14 bases between. The CDR3 spans 15 residues. Germline CDR1 is SGDLS and CDR2 is YYNGEE. The CDR3 region has the DNA TGTGCCAGCAGCGTAGGTGGGCAGGGAACATACGAGCAGTACTTC. Protein: CASSVGGQGTYEQYF.

To note about this clone: The same CDR3 arises from other DNA sequences in this sample as well. The V gene is TRBV6-5, the J gene TRBJ1-1; D is undetermined. Germline V gives CDR1 MNHEY, CDR2 SVGAGI. Trimming took off 0 bases at V and 1 base at J, with 12 bases between the two ends. The CDR3 is 16 amino acids. The CDR3 region is CASSYSIQGGNTEAFF. The CDR3 nucleotides are TGTGCCAGCAGTTACTCGATCCAAGGAGGGAACACTGAAGCTTTCTTT.

The chain combines TRBV28 with TRBJ2-2, with TRBD1 as a possible D gene (5 bases). V lost 5 bases, J lost 1 base, and 11 bases lay in between. The CDR3 runs 15 residues. The germline gives CDR1 MDHEN, CDR2 SYDVKM. Written as DNA, the CDR3 is TGTGCCAGCAGTATCACGACAGAGAACACCGGGGAGCTGTTTTTT. Translating gives CASSITTENTGELFF.

The chain recombines TRBV15 with TRBJ1-4, with 10 bases that match TRBD1. CDR1 is LNHNV, CDR2 YYDKDF, per germline (reference sequence). There are 15 residues in the CDR3. Trimming removed 4 bases from V and 7 bases from J; junction bases left unmatched: 6. This CDR3 reads CATSTRGTGVEKLFF. In DNA, the CDR3 is TGTGCCACCAGCACTCGGGGGACAGGGGTTGAAAAACTGTTTTTT.

The chain employs TRBV5-5 and TRBJ2-7; D remains ambiguous. From germline, CDR1 is SGHKS and CDR2 YYEKEE (reference sequence). The CDR3 covers 16 residues. Trimming removed 0 bases from V and 3 bases from J, with 16 bases in between. CDR3 nucleotide sequence: TGTGCCAGCAGCTTGGAGCCCCTCCGAGCTCTCTACGAGCAGTACTTC. Translated: CASSLEPLRALYEQYF.

The V and J genes are TRBV5-1 and TRBJ2-1, with TRBD2 matching 10 bases. The CDR3 is made up of 13 amino acids. V lost 3 bases, J lost 9 bases, and 3 bases stayed unmatched. From germline, CDR1 is SGHRS and CDR2 YFSETQ. The CDR3 is CASSWTSGSEQFF. The CDR3 DNA sequence: TGCGCCAGCAGCTGGACTAGCGGTAGTGAGCAGTTCTTC. Variable domain in full (rest from reference TRBV5-1 and TRBJ2-1): KAGVTQTPRYLIKTRGQQVTLSCSPISGHRSVSWYQQTPGQGLQFLFEYFSETQRNKGNFPGRFSGRQFSNSRSEMNVSTLELGDSALYLCASSWTSGSEQFFGPGTRLTVL.

DNA for the CDR3: TGTGCCAGCAGCTTAGAGGGGACAGTCCCCTACGAGCAGTACTTC. The encoded protein is CASSLEGTVPYEQYF. The chain recombines TRBV7-2 with TRBJ2-7; 7 nucleotides line up with TRBD1. The CDR3 is 15 residues long. J was trimmed by 2 bases and V by 1 base; bases with no gene match: 5. CDR1 is SGHTA and CDR2 is FQGNSA in the germline V gene.

The V gene is TRBV3-1 (or the pseudogene TRBV3-2), the J gene TRBJ1-2; possibly TRBD1 for D (6 bases). The CDR3 spans 14 residues. Trimming removed 2 bases from V and 6 bases from J, with 13 bases in between. The germline V gene encodes CDR1 LGHDT and CDR2 YNNKEL (reference sequence). CDR3 in DNA: TGTGCCAGCAGCCAAAGACAGGCAGGGGATGGCTACACCTTC. This gives the protein CASSQRQAGDGYTF.

The V gene is TRBV28, the J gene TRBJ1-1, with 7 bases that match TRBD1. Germline loops: CDR1 MDHEN, CDR2 SYDVKM. J gave up 2 bases and V 6 bases, and 3 bases lay outside the gene matches. The CDR3 totals 13 residues. CDR3 DNA: TGTGCCAGCAGCTGGACAGGTAACACTGAAGCTTTCTTT. This gives the protein CASSWTGNTEAFF.

The count of this clone is one. V and J are TRBV9 and TRBJ1-5, with D possibly matching TRBD1 (6 bases). Germline-derived CDR1 and CDR2 are SGDLS and YYNGEE. V was shortened by 4 bases and J by 0 bases, with 11 bases between the two germline ends. This CDR3 contains 15 residues. CDR3 sequence: CASSSRGDSNQPQHF. Written as DNA, the CDR3 is TGTGCCAGCAGCTCCAGGGGTGATAGCAATCAGCCCCAGCATTTT.

This chain links TRBV6-6 with TRBJ1-4, with no clear D. Germline V CDR1 and CDR2: MNHNY, SVGAGI (reference sequence). The CDR3 covers 15 residues. Between the trimmed V and J ends, which lost 6 bases and 0 bases, there was a span of 11 bases. The CDR3 coding sequence is TGTGCCAGCAGCTCGTTAATTGCAACTAATGAAAAACTGTTTTTT. This gives the protein CASSSLIATNEKLFF.

The chain has TRBV29-1 and TRBJ2-3; a weak D match, TRBD1 (6 bases). Trimming shortened V by 5 bases and J by 0 bases, and 12 bases separated the two germline ends. In germline, CDR1 is SQVTM, CDR2 ANQGSEA. The CDR3 is 14 amino acids. CDR3 sequence: CSVLSTGSTDTQYF. CDR3 coding DNA: TGCAGCGTTCTTTCAACAGGGAGCACAGATACGCAGTATTTT.

The rearrangement joins TRBV28 to TRBJ2-7; tentatively, D is TRBD2 (5 bases). The germline CDR1 and CDR2 sequences are MDHEN and SYDVKM. Trimming shortened V by 3 bases and J by 2 bases, and 26 bases separated the two germline ends. This CDR3 is built from 19 residues. CDR3 nucleotide sequence: TGTGCCAGCAGTTTTCAGCTTCCGGATCCCGGAGGACGTACCTACGAGCAGTACTTC. Its translation is CASSFQLPDPGGRTYEQYF.

This clone was picked up one time. This chain links TRBV18 with TRBJ2-7; maybe TRBD1 (6 bases). Germline V lookup: CDR1 KGHSH, CDR2 LQKENI. The CDR3 extends over 13 amino acids. Trimming took off 6 bases at V and 3 bases at J, with 12 bases between the two ends. DNA for the CDR3: TGTGCCAGCTCTCCGGTGGACAGCTACGAGCAGTACTTC. Protein product: CASSPVDSYEQYF.

The CDR3 DNA reads as TGCGCCAGCAGCTTGACGGGTTACACCACTGAAGCTTTCTTT. Translation gives CASSLTGYTTEAFF. The rearrangement uses TRBV5-1 and TRBJ1-1; D ambiguous. Germline V gene lookup returns CDR1 SGHRS and CDR2 YFSETQ. The CDR3 runs to 14 residues. Trimming left V 1 base short and J 4 bases short, with 11 bases between. Full variable domain (outside the CDR3, taken from reference TRBV5-1 and TRBJ1-1): KAGVTQTPRYLIKTRGQQVTLSCSPISGHRSVSWYQQTPGQGLQFLFEYFSETQRNKGNFPGRFSGRQFSNSRSEMNVSTLELGDSALYLCASSLTGYTTEAFFGQGTRLTVV.

The chain is built from TRBV6-5 and TRBJ2-4; perhaps TRBD1 as D (7 bases). The CDR3 length is 13 residues. Trimming cost V 6 bases and J 12 bases, with 18 bases left between them. Germline V gene lookup returns CDR1 MNHEY and CDR2 SVGAGI. The CDR3 sequence: CASSPRRDSDQYF. The CDR3 DNA sequence: TGTGCCAGCAGCCCCCGGCGGGACAGTGATCAGTACTTC.

This clone was seen a few times. This rearrangement joins TRBV27 to TRBJ2-3, with 7 bases matching TRBD2. Germline CDR1 and CDR2: MNHEY and SMNVEV (reference sequence). With 5 bases clipped from V and 4 bases from J, the junction kept 12 bases outside the gene matches. The CDR3 has 16 residues. CDR3 coding DNA: TGTGCCAGCAGTCCCCTCTCTGCGGGAGAGCCAGATACGCAGTATTTT. It translates to CASSPLSAGEPDTQYF.

The rearrangement joins TRBV5-1 to TRBJ2-5; D ambiguous. The CDR3 totals 11 residues. V dropped 2 bases and J dropped 3 bases, with 2 bases sitting between them. Germline values: CDR1 SGHRS, CDR2 YFSETQ. CDR3 nucleotides: TGCGCCAGCAGCTTTAAAGAGACCCAGTACTTC. Protein: CASSFKETQYF.

This clone was counted a single time. This sequence joins TRBV12-3 or TRBV12-4 and TRBJ2-1; perhaps TRBD1 as D (6 bases). Trimming took off 6 bases at V and 6 bases at J, with 12 bases between the two ends. The CDR3 length is 13 residues. The CDR3 loop is CASSGQLVNEQFF. CDR3 coding DNA: TGTGCCAGCAGCGGACAGTTAGTCAATGAGCAGTTCTTC.

The J gene is TRBJ1-2, the V gene TRBV7-9, with D uncertain. The ends were cut back, 0 bases at V and 6 bases at J, with 8 bases in the middle. Germline V gene data show CDR1 as SEHNR and CDR2 as FQNEAQ (reference sequence). The CDR3 consists of 13 residues. The CDR3 nucleotides read TGTGCCAGCAGCTTAGCGGCTCCAGATGGCTACACCTTC. Encoded protein: CASSLAAPDGYTF. The full variable domain, rest sourced from reference TRBV7-9 and TRBJ1-2, is DTGVSQNPRHKITKRGQNVTFRCDPISEHNRLYWYRQTLGQGPEFLTYFQNEAQLEKSRLLSDRFSAERPKGSFSTLEIQRTEQGDSAMYLCASSLAAPDGYTFGSGTRLTVV.

The V call is TRBV12-5, the J call TRBJ1-2; D is possibly TRBD1 (5 bases). Trimming shortened V by 0 bases and J by 8 bases, and 13 bases separated the two germline ends. CDR3 size: 14 residues. In germline, CDR1 is LGHNT, CDR2 FRNRAP. The CDR3 bases are TGTGCTAGTGGTTTGGTACTTGAAGGGGTGGGCTACACCTTC. This gives the protein CASGLVLEGVGYTF.

The V and J genes are TRBV11-2 and TRBJ1-2; 8 bases fit TRBD1. Germline values: CDR1 SGHAT, CDR2 FQNNGV. The CDR3 length is 15 residues. J was trimmed by 3 bases and V by 2 bases; bases with no gene match: 5. The CDR3 loop is CASSLQGAFYYGYTF. CDR3 coding DNA: TGTGCCAGCAGCTTACAGGGGGCCTTTTACTATGGCTACACCTTC.

This chain joins TRBV5-1 and TRBJ2-7; TRBD1 aligns across 7 bases. The CDR3 covers 20 residues. The J segment lost 2 bases and the V segment lost 2 bases, leaving 22 bases of the junction unmatched. The germline V gene encodes CDR1 SGHRS and CDR2 YFSETQ. The CDR3: CASSLRVTGMGVGQAYEQYF. CDR3 in DNA: TGCGCCAGCAGCTTAAGGGTGACGGGGATGGGTGTTGGACAGGCCTACGAGCAGTACTTC.

The V and J genes are TRBV2 and TRBJ2-7; 8 bases align to TRBD2. This CDR3 contains 15 residues. Trimming cost V 3 bases and J 4 bases; bases outside gene matches: 8. Per germline, CDR1 SNHLY and CDR2 FYNNEI. This CDR3 is CASSDLGLGDYEQYF. CDR3 DNA sequence: TGTGCCAGCAGTGATCTGGGACTAGGTGATTACGAGCAGTACTTC.

This rearrangement joins TRBV5-4 to TRBJ2-5; 7 bases line up with TRBD2. V lost 4 bases and J lost 5; bases outside the gene matches: 11. The CDR3 covers 15 residues. In germline, CDR1 is SGHNT, CDR2 YYREEE (reference sequence). The CDR3 DNA sequence: TGTGCCAGCAGCGCAGTAGGCGGGAGCGGGGAGACCCAGTACTTC. Translating it yields CASSAVGGSGETQYF. The full variable domain, completed using reference TRBV5-4 and TRBJ2-5, is ETGVTQSPTHLIKTRGQQVTLRCSSQSGHNTVSWYQQALGQGPQFIFQYYREEENGRGNFPPRFSGLQFPNYSSELNVNALELDDSALYLCASSAVGGSGETQYFGPGTRLLVL.

The CDR3 here is CASSVDPDWSTEAFF. For the CDR3, the DNA is TGTGCCAGCAGCGTAGATCCGGATTGGAGCACTGAAGCTTTCTTT. This chain connects TRBV9 to TRBJ1-1; D is ambiguous. CDR1 is SGDLS and CDR2 is YYNGEE in the germline V gene. The CDR3 runs 15 residues. Trimming pared 0 bases from V and 4 bases from J, leaving 13 bases between.

V and J are TRBV6-1 and TRBJ1-5; TRBD1 aligns across 12 bases. V gave up 3 bases and J gave up 0 bases; unmatched junction bases: 12. From germline, CDR1 is MNHNS and CDR2 SASEGT. The CDR3 is made up of 20 amino acids. The CDR3 DNA sequence: TGTGCCAGCAGTGATACGTTCACGGGACAGGGGGCCGGTAGCAATCAGCCCCAGCATTTT. It encodes CASSDTFTGQGAGSNQPQHF.